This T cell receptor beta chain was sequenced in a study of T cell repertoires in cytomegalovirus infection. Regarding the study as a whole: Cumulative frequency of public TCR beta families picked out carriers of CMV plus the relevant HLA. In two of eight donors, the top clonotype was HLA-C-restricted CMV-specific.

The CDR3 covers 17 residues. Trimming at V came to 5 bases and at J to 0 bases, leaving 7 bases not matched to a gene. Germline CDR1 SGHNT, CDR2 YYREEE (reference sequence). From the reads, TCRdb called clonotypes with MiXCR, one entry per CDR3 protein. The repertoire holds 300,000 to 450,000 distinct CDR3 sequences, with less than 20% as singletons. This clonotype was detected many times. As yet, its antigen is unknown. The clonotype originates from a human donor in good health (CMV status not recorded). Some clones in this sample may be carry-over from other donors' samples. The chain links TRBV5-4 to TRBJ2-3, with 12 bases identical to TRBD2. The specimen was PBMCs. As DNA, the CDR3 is TGTGCCAGCAGGCTGACTAGCGGGGGTGCTAGCACAGATACGCAGTATTTT. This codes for CASRLTSGGASTDTQYF.